This T cell receptor beta chain appears in the sequencing data of a study of cytomegalovirus exposure and HLA in healthy donors. Study summary: From HLA-typed donors, an early data release held around 85 million unique TCRs.

Primers included in the PCR were 60 Vbeta and 13 Jbeta primers. Per the original data handling: Around 10 million shared chains were among 80 million or so unique TCR beta chains counted in a later analysis. Clones were read by immunoSEQ multiplex PCR, and TCRdb kept only the in-frame ones, dropping some. The DNA was the basis for D and trimming; V, J and clone size are from that table. The repertoire holds about 150,000 clones, with about three quarters as singletons. V shed 6 bases, J shed 7 bases, and the junction held 12 bases outside the gene matches. Germline loops: CDR1 SGHRS, CDR2 YFSETQ. The CDR3 loop spans 16 amino acids.

Sequencing was performed on PBMCs. This TCR was recovered from a man aged 40-55 years in good health and CMV-seropositive. The chain joins TRBV5-1 to TRBJ2-2; TRBD2 matches 10 bases. For the CDR3, the DNA is TGCGCCAGCACCCTTACCGTAGCGGGAGGAATCGGGGAGCTGTTTTTT. It is translated as CASTLTVAGGIGELFF.